These T cell receptor beta chains were read from a single sample in a study of control samples from healthy donors and cancer patients. Generated by immunoSEQ multiplex PCR, the TCRdb table keeps only in-frame clones and is missing some. The repertoire includes roughly 400,000 clones, approximately 90% of them detected once, and over 5.5% sits in the top ten. The material sequenced was PBMCs. The receptors here all came from a middle-aged man with head and neck cancer. The CDR3 runs from the conserved cysteine through the conserved F or W. The order of the fields is CDR3 DNA, CDR3 protein, J gene, D gene, V gene. A D gene is named only where the DNA matches it firmly.

TGTGCCACCAGAGCCAGTGAGTCCTACGAGCAGTACTTC,CATRASESYEQYF,TRBJ2-7,-,TRBV2
TGTGCCAGCGTCCTACTAGCGGGAGATGACGAGCAGTACTTC,CASVLLAGDDEQYF,TRBJ2-7,TRBD2,TRBV2
TGTGCCAGTAGTATAGGGGGGGAATGGGGCACCTACGAGCAGTACTTC,CASSIGGEWGTYEQYF,TRBJ2-7,-,TRBV19
TGTGCCTGGTGGGCGGGGGCAGAAACCGGGGAGCTGTTTTTT,CAWWAGAETGELFF,TRBJ2-2,-,TRBV30
TGTGCCAGCACCCGGGACAGTAAAGGAACAGATACGCAGTATTTT,CASTRDSKGTDTQYF,TRBJ2-3,TRBD1,TRBV7-2
TGTGCCAGCAGCGTAGCTAGAACCGACGAGCAGTACTTC,CASSVARTDEQYF,TRBJ2-7,-,TRBV9
TGTGCCAGCAGCCCCCGGGCTAGCGGGTCCTCCTACGAGCAGTACTTC,CASSPRASGSSYEQYF,TRBJ2-7,TRBD2,TRBV3-1/TRBV3-2
TGCAGCGCACCCCTAGCGGGCCGCACAGATACGCAGTATTTT,CSAPLAGRTDTQYF,TRBJ2-3,TRBD2,TRBV29-1
TGTGCCAGAAGCCCACACCCGGGGGGGCTCATACAAGAGACCCAGTACTTC,CARSPHPGGLIQETQYF,TRBJ2-5,TRBD2,TRBV5-3
TGTGCCAGCTCCCTCAATTCACCCCTCCACTTT,CASSLNSPLHF,TRBJ1-6,-,TRBV13
TGTGCCAGCAGCCCTTCACCGGGACTAGCGGGAGAAGGAGAGACCCAGTACTTC,CASSPSPGLAGEGETQYF,TRBJ2-5,TRBD2,TRBV5-6